Below are 14 T cell receptor beta chains sequenced from a single sample in a study of blood T cell repertoires in COVID-19. Libraries were prepared by immunoSEQ multiplex PCR; TCRdb keeps only in-frame clonotypes and omits some of them. This sample has under 300,000 clones; 88% occur once, and the top ten carry approximately 2.1%. Sequencing was performed on peripheral blood. The receptors here all came from a woman in her thirties or forties who had recovered from COVID-19.

The chain employs TRBV7-9 and TRBJ1-5, with a weak D call TRBD1 (5 bases). Germline V lookup: CDR1 SEHNR, CDR2 FQNEAQ (reference sequence). Trimming took off 0 bases at V and 2 bases at J, with 11 bases between the two ends. This CDR3 is built from 16 residues. The CDR3, as DNA: TGTGCCAGCAGCTTAGCGGTAGGGGCTGGCAATCAGCCCCAGCATTTT. It is translated as CASSLAVGAGNQPQHF.

This chain joins TRBV6-1 and TRBJ1-2, with D hard to call. V was cut by 1 base and J by 6 bases, with 15 bases left in between. The CDR3 runs 15 residues. Germline loops: CDR1 MNHNS, CDR2 SASEGT. CDR3 region: CASSEGRAKRDGYTF. CDR3 nucleotides: TGTGCCAGCAGTGAAGGGCGGGCAAAGCGGGATGGCTACACCTTC.

This clone was recorded a few times. CDR3 DNA sequence: TGTGCCAGCAGCTTAACACAGGCCCTCGAGCAGTACTTC. Its translation is CASSLTQALEQYF. This chain connects TRBV7-3 to TRBJ2-7, with D possibly matching TRBD1 (5 bases). CDR1 and CDR2 (germline): SGHTA, FQGTGA. The CDR3 has 13 amino acids. V gave up 0 bases and J gave up 6 bases, with 9 bases separating them. Using reference TRBV7-3 and TRBJ2-7 for the parts outside the CDR3, the full variable domain is GAGVSQTPSNKVTEKGKYVELRCDPISGHTALYWYRQSLGQGPEFLIYFQGTGAADDSGLPNDRFFAVRPEGSVSTLKIQRTERGDSAVYLCASSLTQALEQYFGPGTRLTVT.

The genes are TRBV15 and TRBJ1-2; 8 bases agree with TRBD1. The V segment lost 0 bases and the J segment 6 bases; nucleotides outside the gene matches: 12. Germline assignment: CDR1 LNHNV and CDR2 YYDKDF (reference sequence). CDR3 length equals 17 residues. CDR3 bases: TGTGCCACCAGCAGAGAAAAATGGACAGGGTTTAGTGATGGCTACACCTTC. It translates to CATSREKWTGFSDGYTF. The variable domain in full, with the rest retrieved from reference TRBV15 and TRBJ1-2, is DAMVIQNPRYQVTQFGKPVTLSCSQTLNHNVMYWYQQKSSQAPKLLFHYYDKDFNNEADTPDNFQSRRPNTSFCFLDIRSPGLGDTAMYLCATSREKWTGFSDGYTFGSGTRLTVV.

The rearrangement uses TRBV7-2 and TRBJ2-3; 11 bases line up with TRBD1. The CDR3 length is 16 residues. From germline, CDR1 is SGHTA and CDR2 FQGNSA. The J segment lost 2 bases and the V segment lost 5 bases, leaving 6 bases of the junction unmatched. The CDR3 sequence is CASSRRDRGYTDTQYF. The DNA of the CDR3 is TGTGCCAGCAGCCGCCGGGACAGGGGGTACACAGATACGCAGTATTTT.

V gene TRBV6-2 or TRBV6-3 combines with J gene TRBJ1-2, with D uncertain. CDR1 is MNHEY and CDR2 is SVGEGT in the germline V gene. CDR3 length: 15 amino acids. V lost 2 bases and J lost 5, with 15 bases in between. The CDR3 DNA follows: TGTGCCAGCAGTTACGGCGGCCGTCCCTGGTATGGCTACACCTTC. It encodes CASSYGGRPWYGYTF.

V and J are TRBV4-1 and TRBJ1-2; 10 bases agree with TRBD1. The CDR3 has 17 residues. With V trimmed by 1 base and J by 5 bases, 10 bases remained unmatched. CDR1 MGHRA and CDR2 YSYEKL come from the germline V gene. The DNA for the CDR3 is TGCGCCAGCAGCCAAGTACGCCCCGGACAGGGGGTGTATGGCTACACCTTC. It specifies CASSQVRPGQGVYGYTF.

On this clone itself: The same CDR3 can be traced to other DNA sequences in this sample. The chain recombines TRBV6-5 with TRBJ2-3; 7 bases match TRBD1. The CDR3 has 15 residues. Germline CDR1 MNHEY, CDR2 SVGAGI. V gave up 0 bases and J gave up 2 bases; unmatched junction bases: 2. This CDR3 is CASSYSGQLTDTQYF. In DNA form, the CDR3 reads TGTGCCAGCAGTTACTCGGGACAGCTCACAGATACGCAGTATTTT.

This chain uses TRBV24-1 with TRBJ2-1; D is unclear. Trimming removed 5 bases from V and 4 bases from J, with 5 bases in between. The CDR3 consists of 12 residues. CDR1 is KGHDR, CDR2 SFDVKD, per germline. CDR3 region: CATSGAYNEQFF. The CDR3, as DNA: TGTGCCACCAGTGGCGCATACAATGAGCAGTTCTTC.

This CDR3 reads CASSREMADGNQPQHF. CDR3 bases: TGTGCCAGCAGTCGGGAAATGGCCGATGGCAATCAGCCCCAGCATTTT. V and J are TRBV7-2 and TRBJ1-5; no clear D gene. V lost 6 bases and J lost 2, with 17 bases in between. The CDR3 sequence is 16 residues long. Germline lookup yields CDR1 SGHTA and CDR2 FQGNSA.

This rearrangement joins TRBV11-3 to TRBJ2-2; perhaps TRBD1 as D (6 bases). Germline CDR1 SGHNT, CDR2 YENEEA. Trimming took off 5 bases at V and 4 bases at J, with 14 bases between the two ends. This CDR3 comprises 15 residues. The DNA of the CDR3 is TGTGCCAGCAGCCCCGGGGTCAGGGGCACCGGGGAGCTGTTTTTT. Translation: CASSPGVRGTGELFF.

The V call is TRBV7-2, the J call TRBJ1-5; tentative D call: TRBD1 (6 bases). The length of the CDR3 is 16 residues. Looked up from germline, CDR1 is SGHTA and CDR2 is FQGNSA. Trimming cost V 2 bases and J 3 bases, with 14 bases left between them. The CDR3 reads CASSLWGGPNNQPQHF. The DNA of the CDR3 is TGTGCCAGCAGCTTATGGGGGGGGCCTAACAATCAGCCCCAGCATTTT.

This clone was seen a handful of times. The gene calls are TRBV11-2 and TRBJ2-1; 7 nucleotides match TRBD1. The germline gives CDR1 SGHAT, CDR2 FQNNGV. This CDR3 region has 13 residues. The junction had 6 bases not matched to a gene; V was cut back by 4 bases and J by 9 bases. The CDR3 loop reads CASSYTGVGEQFF. Here the CDR3 DNA reads TGTGCCAGCAGCTATACAGGGGTCGGTGAGCAGTTCTTC. Filled out from reference TRBV11-2 and TRBJ2-1, the complete variable domain reads EAGVAQSPRYKIIEKRQSVAFWCNPISGHATLYWYQQILGQGPKLLIQFQNNGVVDDSQLPKDRFSAERLKGVDSTLKIQPAKLEDSAVYLCASSYTGVGEQFFGPGTRLTVL.

This chain joins TRBV3-1 (or the pseudogene TRBV3-2) and TRBJ1-6, with TRBD1 identical over 8 bases. This CDR3 comprises 15 residues. CDR1 is LGHDT, CDR2 YNNKEL, per germline (reference sequence). After removal of 0 bases from V and 10 bases from J, the junction contained 5 bases not matched to a gene. The DNA for the CDR3 is TGTGCCAGCAGCCAAGAGGGACAGGTACGGTCACCCCTCCACTTT. It yields the protein CASSQEGQVRSPLHF.